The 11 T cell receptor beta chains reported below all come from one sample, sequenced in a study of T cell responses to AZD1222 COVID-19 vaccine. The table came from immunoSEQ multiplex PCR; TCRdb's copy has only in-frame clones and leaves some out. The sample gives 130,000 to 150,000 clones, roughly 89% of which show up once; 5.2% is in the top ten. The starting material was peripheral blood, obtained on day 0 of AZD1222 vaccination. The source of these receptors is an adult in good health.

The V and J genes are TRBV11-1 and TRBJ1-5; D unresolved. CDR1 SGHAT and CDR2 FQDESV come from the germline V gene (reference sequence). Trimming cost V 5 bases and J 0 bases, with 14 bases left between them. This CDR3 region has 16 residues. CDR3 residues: CASSLTAVHSNQPQHF. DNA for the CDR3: TGTGCCAGCAGCCTCACTGCGGTCCATAGCAATCAGCCCCAGCATTTT.

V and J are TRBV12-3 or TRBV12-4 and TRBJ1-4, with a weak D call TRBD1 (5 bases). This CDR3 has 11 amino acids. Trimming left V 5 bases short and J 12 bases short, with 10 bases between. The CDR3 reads CASSLGTELFF. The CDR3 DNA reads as TGTGCCAGCAGTCTGGGGACGGAACTGTTTTTT.

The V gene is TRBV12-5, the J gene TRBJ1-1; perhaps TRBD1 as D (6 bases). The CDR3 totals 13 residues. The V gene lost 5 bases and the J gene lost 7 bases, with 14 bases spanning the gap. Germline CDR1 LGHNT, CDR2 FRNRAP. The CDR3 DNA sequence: TGTGCTAGTGGTGCCTCAGGGGATGGTGAAGCTTTCTTT. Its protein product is CASGASGDGEAFF.

The CDR3 here is CASSLYLSPRNQPQHF. The DNA of the CDR3 is TGTGCCAGCAGTTTATACCTCTCCCCTCGCAATCAGCCCCAGCATTTT. The chain recombines TRBV28 with TRBJ1-5; D is undetermined. The CDR3 loop spans 16 amino acids. V was clipped by 1 base and J by 2 bases, with 12 bases between them. Germline assignment: CDR1 MDHEN and CDR2 SYDVKM. The full variable domain, its missing parts supplied by reference TRBV28 and TRBJ1-5, is DVKVTQSSRYLVKRTGEKVFLECVQDMDHENMFWYRQDPGLGLRLIYFSYDVKMKEKGDIPEGYSVSREKKERFSLILESASTNQTSMYLCASSLYLSPRNQPQHFGDGTRLSIL.

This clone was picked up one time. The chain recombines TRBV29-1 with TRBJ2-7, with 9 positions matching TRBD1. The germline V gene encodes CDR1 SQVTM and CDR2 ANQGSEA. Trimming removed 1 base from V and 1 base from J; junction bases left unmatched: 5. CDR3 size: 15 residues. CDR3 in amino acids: CSVEVAGQGSYEQYF. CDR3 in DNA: TGCAGCGTTGAAGTGGCGGGACAGGGATCCTACGAGCAGTACTTC.

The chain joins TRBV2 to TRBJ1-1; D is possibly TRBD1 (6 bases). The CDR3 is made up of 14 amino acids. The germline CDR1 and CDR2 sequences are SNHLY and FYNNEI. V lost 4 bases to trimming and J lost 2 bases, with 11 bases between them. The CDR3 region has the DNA TGTGCCAGCAGTGGAAAGGGGGTCAACACTGAAGCTTTCTTT. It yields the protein CASSGKGVNTEAFF.

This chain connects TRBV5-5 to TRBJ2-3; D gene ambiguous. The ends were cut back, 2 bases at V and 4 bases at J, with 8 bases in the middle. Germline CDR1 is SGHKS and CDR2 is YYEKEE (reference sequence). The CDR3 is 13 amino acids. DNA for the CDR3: TGTGCCAGCAGCTTCAACCCTTCAGATACGCAGTATTTT. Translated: CASSFNPSDTQYF.

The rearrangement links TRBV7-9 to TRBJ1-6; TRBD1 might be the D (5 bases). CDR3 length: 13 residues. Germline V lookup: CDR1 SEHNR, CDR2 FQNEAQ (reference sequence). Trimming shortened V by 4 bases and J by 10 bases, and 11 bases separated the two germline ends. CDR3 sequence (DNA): TGTGCCAGCAGCTGGGAGGGGCGCTCACCCCTCCACTTT. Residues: CASSWEGRSPLHF.

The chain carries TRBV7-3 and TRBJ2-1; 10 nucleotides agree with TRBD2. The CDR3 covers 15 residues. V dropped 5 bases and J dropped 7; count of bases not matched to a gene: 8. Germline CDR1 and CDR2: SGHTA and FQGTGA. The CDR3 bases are TGTGCCAGCAGCCTTAGCGGGAGGTCGAGTAATGAGCAGTTCTTC. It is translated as CASSLSGRSSNEQFF. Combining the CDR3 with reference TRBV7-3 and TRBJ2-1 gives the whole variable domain GAGVSQTPSNKVTEKGKYVELRCDPISGHTALYWYRQSLGQGPEFLIYFQGTGAADDSGLPNDRFFAVRPEGSVSTLKIQRTERGDSAVYLCASSLSGRSSNEQFFGPGTRLTVL.

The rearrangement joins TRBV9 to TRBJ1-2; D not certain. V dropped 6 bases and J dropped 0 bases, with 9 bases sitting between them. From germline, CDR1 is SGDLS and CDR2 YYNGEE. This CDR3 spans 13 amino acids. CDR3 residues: CASTQQSNYGYTF. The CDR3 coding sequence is TGTGCCAGCACCCAACAGTCTAACTATGGCTACACCTTC.

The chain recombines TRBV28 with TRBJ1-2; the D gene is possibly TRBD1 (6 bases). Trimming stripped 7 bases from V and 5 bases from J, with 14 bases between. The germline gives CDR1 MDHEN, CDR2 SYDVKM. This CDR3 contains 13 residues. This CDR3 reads CASIGGTLYGYTF. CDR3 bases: TGTGCCAGCATCGGGGGGACACTGTATGGCTACACCTTC.